These 9 T cell receptor beta chains share one sample of origin, sequenced in a study of graft-versus-host responses after intestinal transplantation. Assay: immunoSEQ multiplex PCR; the TCRdb copy retains only in-frame clones and omits some. The table has roughly 18,000 clones, just under 95% seen once. This sample comprised PBMCs, obtained 23 days after intestinal transplant. Receptors were obtained from a human patient who received an intestinal transplant, so some T cells may come from the graft donor.

V gene TRBV5-1 combines with J gene TRBJ2-7; 7 bases match TRBD2. Per germline, CDR1 SGHRS and CDR2 YFSETQ. J was trimmed by 2 bases and V by 3 bases; bases with no gene match: 5. The CDR3 is made up of 14 amino acids. The CDR3 loop reads CASSSGLLPYEQYF. In DNA, the CDR3 is TGCGCCAGCAGCTCGGGACTATTACCCTACGAGCAGTACTTC.

The gene calls are TRBV6-5 and TRBJ2-1; the match to TRBD2 covers 11 bases. Germline trimming cut 7 bases from V and 10 bases from J; bases unmatched to any gene: 9. In germline, CDR1 is MNHEY, CDR2 SVGAGI. The CDR3 length is 14 residues. The CDR3 is CASIGTSGPREQFF. CDR3 sequence (DNA): TGTGCCAGCATCGGGACTAGCGGTCCCCGGGAGCAGTTCTTC.

The chain couples TRBV28 to TRBJ1-1, with 11 bases fitting TRBD1. V lost 6 bases to trimming and J lost 5 bases; unmatched junction nucleotides: 8. This CDR3 is 15 amino acids long. Germline-derived CDR1 and CDR2 are MDHEN and SYDVKM. The CDR3 DNA follows: TGTGCCAGCAGGACTATGGGACAGGGGGTAACTGAAGCTTTCTTT. It is translated as CASRTMGQGVTEAFF.

The rearrangement joins TRBV18 to TRBJ2-1, with 11 nucleotides matching TRBD2. The CDR3 consists of 17 residues. Trimming removed 6 bases from V and 5 bases from J; junction bases left unmatched: 12. Germline V gives CDR1 KGHSH, CDR2 LQKENI. DNA of the CDR3: TGTGCCAGCTCCCCGTCTAGCGGGAGGACCTTTAACAATGAGCAGTTCTTC. It yields the protein CASSPSSGRTFNNEQFF. Complete variable domain (other parts from reference TRBV18 and TRBJ2-1): NAGVMQNPRHLVRRRGQEARLRCSPMKGHSHVYWYRQLPEEGLKFMVYLQKENIIDESGMPKERFSAEFPKEGPSILRIQQVVRGDSAAYFCASSPSSGRTFNNEQFFGPGTRLTVL.

J is TRBJ2-7 and V is TRBV27, with D tentatively TRBD1 (6 bases). V was cut by 4 bases and J by 3 bases, with 16 bases left in between. The V gene's germline CDR1 is MNHEY and CDR2 SMNVEV (reference sequence). The CDR3 loop spans 15 amino acids. In nucleotides, the CDR3 is TGTGCCAGCAGTTCACCGGGACGGGACATCTACGAGCAGTACTTC. Translated, it gives CASSSPGRDIYEQYF.

The chain carries TRBV7-8 and TRBJ2-1, with 13 bases identical to TRBD2. The CDR3 sequence is 17 residues long. CDR1 and CDR2 (germline): SGHVS, FQNEAQ. Trimming removed 5 bases from V and 8 bases from J; junction bases left unmatched: 12. This CDR3 reads CASSPRGTSGMAHEQFF. Here the CDR3 DNA reads TGTGCCAGCAGCCCGCGCGGGACTAGCGGGATGGCCCATGAGCAGTTCTTC.

This chain connects TRBV12-5 to TRBJ1-1; D is possibly TRBD1 (5 bases). V lost 1 base and J 4 bases, leaving 10 bases between the germline ends. Germline values: CDR1 LGHNT, CDR2 FRNRAP. The CDR3 contains 14 residues. CDR3 sequence (DNA): TGTGCTAGTGGTTTGGGGATTGGGGGCACTGAAGCTTTCTTT. It codes for CASGLGIGGTEAFF.

This clone was counted once. The rearrangement links TRBV7-9 to TRBJ1-5; 7 bases map to TRBD1. V shed 1 base and J 8 bases; nucleotides not matched to a gene: 8. From germline, CDR1 is SEHNR and CDR2 FQNEAQ (reference sequence). This CDR3 region has 15 residues. CDR3 loop: CASSLGQGDMEPQHF. CDR3 sequence (DNA): TGTGCCAGCAGCTTAGGACAGGGCGACATGGAGCCCCAGCATTTT.

V and J are TRBV4-1 and TRBJ2-1, with D perhaps assigned TRBD1 or TRBD2 (5 bases each). The V and J ends lost 2 bases and 0 bases respectively, with 14 bases between them. The CDR3 is 17 amino acids. Germline CDR1 and CDR2: MGHRA and YSYEKL. CDR3 in amino acids: CASSQQEGPASYNEQFF. CDR3 bases: TGCGCCAGCAGCCAACAAGAGGGACCAGCCTCCTACAATGAGCAGTTCTTC.